This T cell receptor beta chain emerged from a study of T cells in Graves' hyperthyroidism and ophthalmopathy. About the research overall: Blood was drawn when the patient was first diagnosed and still untreated.

Study-level results: Most clonotypes that expanded in the thyroid above 0.001 also showed up in blood.

Exclusion of a patient resulted from uncontrolled infection, other autoimmune disease, pregnancy or lactation. Clinical symptoms, serum thyroxine, TRAb, thyroid ultrasound and orbital computed tomography established diagnosis. CDR3 length: 15 residues. The V gene end was trimmed by 5 bases and the J gene end by 4 bases; junction bases not matched to a gene: 11. The TCR beta CDR3 regions underwent amplification using RNA transcripts as the source. A first-round RT-PCR of the TCR CDR3 used the HTBI primer set. From the multiplex PCR reads, TCRdb called clonotypes with MiXCR, one entry per CDR3 protein. The sample contains about 600,000 distinct CDR3 sequences, around 16% of which appear only once. This clonotype was seen many times. Its cognate antigen is unknown.

This receptor was obtained from a woman in her thirties or forties with Graves' ophthalmopathy. This rearrangement joins TRBV12-3 or TRBV12-4 to TRBJ2-7; 7 positions agree with TRBD1. Material: blood. CDR3 residues: CASSPTGVLGYEQYF. Here the CDR3 DNA reads TGTGCCAGCAGTCCCACAGGGGTTCTCGGATACGAGCAGTACTTC.